The present T cell receptor beta chain was sequenced within a study of blood T cell repertoires in COVID-19. The length of the CDR3 is 13 residues. Trimming took off 7 bases at V and 0 bases at J, with 7 bases between the two ends. The protocol was immunoSEQ multiplex PCR, while the TCRdb copy is restricted to in-frame clones and leaves out a portion. The sample lists almost 50,000 clones; roughly nine tenths were seen once. Material: peripheral blood. V and J are TRBV12-3 or TRBV12-4 and TRBJ2-1, with no clear D. This receptor was obtained from a human donor in a cohort sampled during active COVID-19. CDR3 residues: CASKRSSYNEQFF. In nucleotides, the CDR3 is TGTGCCAGCAAGAGGAGCTCCTACAATGAGCAGTTCTTC.